A selection of T cell receptor beta chains follows, all from one sample in a study of T cell repertoires in cytomegalovirus infection. These receptors are not linked to any known antigen. TCRdb recomputed calls from the reads with MiXCR, one row per CDR3 protein. The sample lists some 920,000 distinct CDR3 sequences; roughly 31% were seen once. The material was cultured CD8+ T cells from PBMCs, obtained from culture after CMV antigen stimulation. The origin of the receptors is a human donor in good health (CMV status not recorded). Some clones in this sample may be carry-over from other donors' samples. CDR3s include the opening cysteine and the closing phenylalanine or tryptophan. D genes are given only for firm matches. Expanded clones are given a class, and other clones once, few, many or no size at all.

d_gene	abundance	v_gene	j_gene	CDR3aa	CDR3nt
-	many	TRBV7-8	TRBJ1-6	CASSYETGYNSPLHF	TGTGCCAGCAGCTACGAGACAGGCTATAATTCACCCCTCCACTTT
TRBD1	-	TRBV7-4	TRBJ1-5	CASSLVTGGLLNQPQHF	TGTGCCAGCAGCTTAGTTACAGGGGGCCTTCTCAATCAGCCCCAGCATTTT
TRBD2	-	TRBV5-4	TRBJ2-7	CASSSTRGAYEQYF	TGTGCCAGCAGCTCGACACGGGGGGCCTACGAGCAGTACTTC
-	-	TRBV20-1	TRBJ1-1	CSAIVGREAFF	TGCAGTGCCATAGTAGGCAGGGAAGCTTTCTTT
TRBD2	-	TRBV10-3	TRBJ2-2	CAIPASGGSGELFF	TGTGCCATCCCTGCTAGCGGGGGGTCCGGGGAGCTGTTTTTT
-	many	TRBV24-1	TRBJ2-2	CATGPSTGFNTGELFF	TGTGCCACCGGCCCCTCGACAGGTTTCAACACCGGGGAGCTGTTTTTT
-	-	TRBV20-1	TRBJ2-2	CSAPNRDTGELFF	TGCAGTGCCCCGAACAGGGACACCGGGGAGCTGTTTTTT
TRBD1	-	TRBV24-1	TRBJ1-5	CATSERGQGRYQPQHF	TGTGCCACCAGTGAACGGGGACAGGGGAGATATCAGCCCCAGCATTTT
-	few	TRBV6-5	TRBJ1-1	CASSYSRYTEAFF	TGTGCCAGCAGTTACTCACGATACACTGAAGCTTTCTTT
-	few	TRBV7-9	TRBJ2-1	CASSALPAGRSYNEQFF	TGTGCCAGCAGCGCTCTCCCGGCGGGGCGCTCCTACAATGAGCAGTTCTTC
TRBD1	-	TRBV10-3	TRBJ2-5	CAISELTGTDFQETQYF	TGTGCCATCAGTGAGCTAACCGGGACAGACTTCCAAGAGACCCAGTACTTC
-	few	TRBV4-3	TRBJ1-3	CASSQDGGLTGNTIYF	TGCGCCAGCAGCCAAGATGGCGGGTTGACTGGAAACACCATATATTTT
TRBD2	-	TRBV10-3	TRBJ2-7	CAISESASGIYEQYF	TGTGCCATCAGTGAGTCGGCTAGCGGTATCTACGAGCAGTACTTC
-	few	TRBV28	TRBJ2-1	CASILDRSYNEQFF	TGTGCCAGCATTTTAGACAGGAGCTACAATGAGCAGTTCTTC
-	few	TRBV12-3/TRBV12-4	TRBJ2-1	CASSLRGMGYNEQFF	TGTGCCAGCAGTTTACGGGGGATGGGGTACAATGAGCAGTTCTTC
TRBD2	-	TRBV29-1	TRBJ2-7	CSVEGRTSGGTYEQYF	TGCAGCGTTGAGGGTAGGACTAGCGGGGGGACCTACGAGCAGTACTTC
TRBD1	-	TRBV11-2	TRBJ1-6	CASNRQGLESPLHF	TGTGCCAGCAACCGACAGGGATTAGAATCACCCCTCCACTTT
TRBD1	once	TRBV6-5	TRBJ1-2	CASSPRIRGNRNYGYTF	TGTGCCAGCAGTCCCCGAATCAGGGGGAATCGTAACTATGGCTACACCTTC
-	many	TRBV20-1	TRBJ2-5	CSARDIAGETQYF	TGCAGTGCTAGAGATATAGCTGGGGAGACCCAGTACTTC
-	-	TRBV7-9	TRBJ2-2	CASSLPPPYPDTGELFF	TGTGCCAGCAGTTTACCCCCGCCATATCCTGACACCGGGGAGCTGTTTTTT
-	once	TRBV19	TRBJ1-2	CASTFGSYGYTF	TGTGCCAGTACCTTCGGGTCCTATGGCTACACCTTC
TRBD1	few	TRBV6-5	TRBJ1-2	CASRTGAMGYTF	TGTGCCAGCAGAACAGGGGCTATGGGCTACACCTTC
-	-	TRBV12-3/TRBV12-4	TRBJ1-2	CASRREAYGYTF	TGTGCCAGCAGAAGGGAGGCCTATGGCTACACCTTC
-	-	TRBV25-1	TRBJ1-2	CASSEFWDDGYTF	TGTGCCAGCAGTGAATTCTGGGACGATGGCTACACCTTC
TRBD2	few	TRBV24-1	TRBJ2-1	CATSAGTSYRDEQFF	TGTGCCACCAGTGCCGGGACTAGCTATAGAGATGAGCAGTTCTTC
-	-	TRBV6-1	TRBJ2-1	CASSEVSGQSYNEQFF	TGTGCCAGCAGTGAAGTATCAGGACAGAGCTACAATGAGCAGTTCTTC
-	-	TRBV6-1	TRBJ2-2	CASSRATEQDTGELFF	TGTGCCAGCTCTAGAGCCACCGAACAGGACACCGGGGAGCTGTTTTTT
-	-	TRBV12-5	TRBJ2-3	CASGLTRGPFF	TGTGCTAGTGGCCTCACCCGGGGCCCCTTTTTT
-	few	TRBV10-3	TRBJ2-1	CAISVSSGLSSYNEQFF	TGTGCCATCAGTGTGTCCTCAGGCCTGAGCTCCTACAATGAGCAGTTCTTC
-	-	TRBV29-1	TRBJ2-3	CSVGLNTDTQYF	TGCAGCGTTGGCCTTAACACAGATACGCAGTATTTT
-	-	TRBV29-1	TRBJ2-1	CSVEEGAYSSYNEQFF	TGCAGCGTTGAAGAGGGAGCCTACAGCTCCTACAATGAGCAGTTCTTC
-	few	TRBV2	TRBJ2-2	CASSQTMDTISSGELFF	TGTGCCAGCAGCCAAACCATGGATACAATTTCTTCCGGGGAGCTGTTTTTT
-	few	TRBV12-5	TRBJ1-2	CASGLGREIAF	TGTGCTAGTGGTTTGGGCAGGGAGATCGCCTTC
-	-	TRBV27	TRBJ1-1	CASSPYQRTVENTEAFF	TGTGCCAGCAGTCCCTATCAGAGGACCGTAGAGAACACTGAAGCTTTCTTT
TRBD2	many	TRBV7-9	TRBJ2-7	CASSTGTSGVLTYEQYF	TGTGCCAGCAGCACGGGGACTAGCGGGGTCCTAACCTACGAGCAGTACTTC
TRBD1	-	TRBV2	TRBJ2-2	CASRYRGGDTGELFF	TGTGCCAGCAGGTACAGGGGTGGAGACACCGGGGAGCTGTTTTTT
TRBD2	-	TRBV4-3	TRBJ2-3	CASSQDLAGGPTDTQYF	TGCGCCAGCAGCCAAGATCTAGCGGGGGGGCCCACAGATACGCAGTATTTT
TRBD1	-	TRBV5-5	TRBJ2-1	CASAPGTGPYNEQFF	TGTGCCAGCGCGCCAGGGACAGGGCCGTACAATGAGCAGTTCTTC
-	few	TRBV6-1	TRBJ2-1	CASSPPYPRSYNEQFF	TGTGCCAGCAGCCCGCCTTACCCGCGCTCCTACAATGAGCAGTTCTTC
-	-	TRBV2	TRBJ2-7	CASGLIELSRGDEQYF	TGTGCCAGCGGCTTAATCGAGCTGTCTCGCGGGGACGAGCAGTACTTC
-	few	TRBV27	TRBJ2-1	CASSLMGDPYNEQFF	TGTGCCAGCAGTTTAATGGGGGACCCCTACAATGAGCAGTTCTTC